Each of the 15 T cell receptor beta chains below was sequenced from the same sample in a study of T cell responses to AZD1222 COVID-19 vaccine. Method: immunoSEQ multiplex PCR; TCRdb's copy keeps in-frame clones and lacks some. The table records some 150,000 clones, roughly 92% of them present only once. The sample consisted of peripheral blood, taken on day 0 of AZD1222 vaccination. The receptors stem from an adult in good health.

The genes are TRBV28 and TRBJ1-2; tentative D call: TRBD1 (6 bases). CDR1 is MDHEN and CDR2 is SYDVKM in the germline V gene. The ends were cut back, 5 bases at V and 4 bases at J, with 17 bases in the middle. This CDR3 is 15 amino acids long. CDR3 in amino acids: CASSTSWGRGYGYTF. The CDR3 DNA sequence: TGTGCCAGCAGTACCTCCTGGGGCAGGGGCTATGGCTACACCTTC.

The chain recombines TRBV11-2 with TRBJ2-4; D is uncertain. The V end lost 1 base, the J end lost 0 bases, and 10 bases lay between the germline ends. This CDR3 is 16 amino acids long. Germline-derived CDR1 and CDR2 are SGHAT and FQNNGV. CDR3: CASSLGQIIAKNIQYF. Here the CDR3 DNA reads TGTGCCAGCAGCTTAGGTCAGATCATAGCCAAAAACATTCAGTACTTC.

The chain carries TRBV29-1 and TRBJ2-3, with TRBD2 matching 13 bases. The V and J ends lost 6 bases and 3 bases, in that order; junction bases with no gene match: 9. The CDR3 totals 16 residues. Germline lookup yields CDR1 SQVTM and CDR2 ANQGSEA. In DNA, the CDR3 is TGCAGCGTCGCTCCACTAGCGGGGGGGCCTACAGATACGCAGTATTTT. Protein: CSVAPLAGGPTDTQYF.

The V and J genes are TRBV20-1 and TRBJ1-2, with D uncertain. The CDR3 runs to 10 residues. V was pared by 4 bases and J by 8 bases, with 8 bases between. Per the germline V gene, CDR1 is DFQATT and CDR2 is SNEGSKA (reference sequence). The CDR3 DNA reads TGCAGTGCTACAACGCCGGGCTACACCTTC. This sequence encodes CSATTPGYTF.

V is TRBV28 and J is TRBJ2-7; maybe TRBD1 (6 bases). CDR1 MDHEN and CDR2 SYDVKM come from the germline V gene. Trimming shortened V by 3 bases and J by 4 bases, and 16 bases separated the two germline ends. The CDR3 is 15 amino acids. As DNA, the CDR3 is TGTGCCAGCAGTTTCTACAGGGTAGGAGGATACGAGCAGTACTTC. Encoded protein: CASSFYRVGGYEQYF.

This CDR3 is CASSLYRGRDSPLHF. CDR3 coding DNA: TGTGCCAGCAGTTTATATCGGGGGCGGGATTCACCCCTCCACTTT. The chain recombines TRBV27 with TRBJ1-6; a possible D gene is TRBD1 (6 bases). This CDR3 has 15 amino acids. V lost 1 base and J 8 bases, leaving 12 bases between the germline ends. Germline V gives CDR1 MNHEY, CDR2 SMNVEV (reference sequence).

The chain uses TRBV28 and TRBJ1-5, with D perhaps TRBD1 (5 bases). Germline CDR1 MDHEN, CDR2 SYDVKM. V was cut by 5 bases and J by 3 bases, with 14 bases left in between. CDR3 size: 15 residues. The CDR3 DNA reads TGTGCCAGCAGTGTTCGGGGGGTAAACAATCAGCCCCAGCATTTT. This codes for CASSVRGVNNQPQHF.

In DNA form, the CDR3 reads TGTGCCAGCAGTTTGCCCGATAGCAATCAGCCCCAGCATTTT. It is translated as CASSLPDSNQPQHF. The J gene is TRBJ1-5, the V gene TRBV28, with D unresolved. The V end lost 3 bases, the J end lost 0 bases, and 6 bases lay between the germline ends. The CDR3 is 14 residues long. Per germline, CDR1 MDHEN and CDR2 SYDVKM.

The V and J genes are TRBV7-9 and TRBJ2-2; 10 bases are shared with TRBD1. CDR3 length equals 15 residues. The V gene's germline CDR1 is SEHNR and CDR2 FQNEAQ (reference sequence). V shed 2 bases, J shed 6 bases, and the junction held 3 bases outside the gene matches. Written as DNA, the CDR3 is TGTGCCAGCAGCTTACCGGGACAGGGGTCCGGGGAGCTGTTTTTT. Translated, it gives CASSLPGQGSGELFF.

J is TRBJ1-3 and V is TRBV5-4; the D gene is possibly TRBD1 (6 bases). Trimming shortened V by 4 bases and J by 5 bases, and 19 bases separated the two germline ends. The CDR3 has 16 amino acids. Germline V gene sequence: CDR1 SGHNT, CDR2 YYREEE (reference sequence). The CDR3 loop reads CASSVTGTSLRNTIYF. In nucleotides, the CDR3 is TGTGCCAGCAGCGTAACCGGGACATCTTTAAGAAACACCATATATTTT.

V and J are TRBV7-9 and TRBJ2-1; TRBD2 matches 7 bases. In germline, CDR1 is SEHNR, CDR2 FQNEAQ (reference sequence). The trim removed 6 bases at V and 4 bases at J, leaving 21 bases unmatched. There are 19 residues in the CDR3. CDR3 sequence: CASSTARESVGTKYNEQFF. The CDR3 DNA follows: TGTGCCAGCAGTACCGCGCGGGAGAGCGTGGGGACTAAATACAATGAGCAGTTCTTC.

The chain is built from TRBV19 and TRBJ1-2; D not resolved. CDR1 is LNHDA, CDR2 SQIVND, per germline (reference sequence). The CDR3 extends over 17 amino acids. The V end was cut by 3 bases, the J end by 4 bases, with 21 bases between. The CDR3 region is CASSIPGIHEISYGYTF. The DNA of the CDR3 is TGTGCCAGTAGTATTCCGGGGATACACGAGATCAGCTATGGCTACACCTTC.

The CDR3 nucleotides are TGTGCCAGCAGTTTATCGGGGACGGGACAGGTTAATTCACCCCTCCACTTT. Protein product: CASSLSGTGQVNSPLHF. This sequence joins TRBV27 and TRBJ1-6; 8 bases match TRBD1. The germline gives CDR1 MNHEY, CDR2 SMNVEV (reference sequence). The ends lost 0 bases at V and 6 bases at J; junction bases unmatched: 7. This CDR3 spans 17 amino acids.

The chain joins TRBV7-9 to TRBJ1-2, with 7 bases aligning to TRBD1. V trimming: 5 bases; J trimming: 0 bases; junction bases outside the gene matches: 6. The CDR3 has 15 residues. The germline V gene has CDR1 SEHNR and CDR2 FQNEAQ (reference sequence). CDR3 sequence (DNA): TGTGCCAGCAGCCGAGGGGGACAGCCTAACTATGGCTACACCTTC. Translated: CASSRGGQPNYGYTF. Full variable domain (missing parts from reference TRBV7-9 and TRBJ1-2): DTGVSQNPRHKITKRGQNVTFRCDPISEHNRLYWYRQTLGQGPEFLTYFQNEAQLEKSRLLSDRFSAERPKGSFSTLEIQRTEQGDSAMYLCASSRGGQPNYGYTFGSGTRLTVV.

The CDR3: CATTDGPTGYTF. The CDR3 region has the DNA TGTGCCACAACCGATGGGCCAACGGGCTACACCTTC. This chain joins TRBV28 and TRBJ1-2, with D uncertain. Germline V CDR1 and CDR2: MDHEN, SYDVKM. The CDR3 covers 12 residues. Trimming stripped 10 bases from V and 8 bases from J, with 17 bases between.